This is a list of T cell receptor beta chains from one sample in a study of blood T cell repertoires in COVID-19. Here immunoSEQ multiplex PCR was the method, and the copy in TCRdb shows in-frame clones only, minus some. The sample lists hundreds of thousands of clones, roughly four fifths occurring once. Input material: PBMCs or T cells enriched from blood (not recorded which). Receptors originate from a man aged 35 to 55 who had been exposed to COVID-19. The CDR3 runs from the conserved cysteine through the conserved F or W. Each record gives: J gene, clone size, D gene, V gene, CDR3 DNA, CDR3 protein. D genes are given only for firm matches. Expanded clones are given a class, and other clones once, few, many or no size at all.

j_call: TRBJ2-7; clone_size: NA; d_call: NA; v_call: TRBV3-1/TRBV3-2; cdr3_nt: TGTGCCAGCAGCCCCCAGGGGTACGAGCAGTACTTC; cdr3_aa: CASSPQGYEQYF
j_call: TRBJ2-7; clone_size: NA; d_call: NA; v_call: TRBV7-8; cdr3_nt: TGTGCCAGCAGCCGAACATTAGCACCAGGACTATGGTACGAGCAGTACTTC; cdr3_aa: CASSRTLAPGLWYEQYF
j_call: TRBJ2-1; clone_size: NA; d_call: NA; v_call: TRBV3-1/TRBV3-2; cdr3_nt: TGTGCCAGCAGCTCCTTTGGCGGGCGCTCCTACAATGAGCAGTTCTTC; cdr3_aa: CASSSFGGRSYNEQFF
j_call: TRBJ1-1; clone_size: NA; d_call: NA; v_call: TRBV3-1/TRBV3-2; cdr3_nt: TGTGCCAGCAGCACGGACGGGGGCACTGAAGCTTTCTTT; cdr3_aa: CASSTDGGTEAFF
j_call: TRBJ2-7; clone_size: once; d_call: TRBD1; v_call: TRBV10-1; cdr3_nt: TGCGCCAGCAGTGAGGTCAGGGGGACGGGGGAGCAGTACTTC; cdr3_aa: CASSEVRGTGEQYF
j_call: TRBJ2-1; clone_size: few; d_call: NA; v_call: TRBV5-1; cdr3_nt: TGCGCCAGCAGCCCCAATGTATATGGAGTCATTGAGCAGTTCTTC; cdr3_aa: CASSPNVYGVIEQFF
j_call: TRBJ2-2; clone_size: NA; d_call: NA; v_call: TRBV10-3; cdr3_nt: TGTGCCACTACCACCCCTTTGAGGACCGGGGAGCTGTTTTTT; cdr3_aa: CATTTPLRTGELFF
j_call: TRBJ2-5; clone_size: NA; d_call: NA; v_call: TRBV12-3/TRBV12-4; cdr3_nt: TGTGCCAGCAGTTTTGGCCCCAATAGCGGAAGGTACTTC; cdr3_aa: CASSFGPNSGRYF
j_call: TRBJ1-1; clone_size: NA; d_call: NA; v_call: TRBV27; cdr3_nt: TGTGCCAGCAGTTTACGGGGGTCCACTGAAGCTTTCTTT; cdr3_aa: CASSLRGSTEAFF
j_call: TRBJ1-2; clone_size: NA; d_call: NA; v_call: TRBV19; cdr3_nt: TGTGCCAGTAGTATAGATCAACAGGGCAAATGGAGAGGCTACACCTTC; cdr3_aa: CASSIDQQGKWRGYTF
j_call: TRBJ2-7; clone_size: NA; d_call: TRBD2; v_call: TRBV11-2; cdr3_nt: TGTGCCAGCAGCTTAGGGTTTAGCGGGAGAAACAGGAACGAGCAGTACTTC; cdr3_aa: CASSLGFSGRNRNEQYF
j_call: TRBJ1-4; clone_size: NA; d_call: TRBD1; v_call: TRBV18; cdr3_nt: TGTGCCAGCTCACCAGGAAGGACAGGGATACGACGGGTTGCCGAAAAACTGTTTTTT; cdr3_aa: CASSPGRTGIRRVAEKLFF
j_call: TRBJ2-5; clone_size: NA; d_call: NA; v_call: TRBV9; cdr3_nt: TGTGCCAGCAGCGTAGCAGGTTATTCACTAGAGACCCAGTACTTC; cdr3_aa: CASSVAGYSLETQYF
j_call: TRBJ2-7; clone_size: NA; d_call: NA; v_call: TRBV7-9; cdr3_nt: TGTGCCAGCAGCTTACGGGCGGGGGCCGGCGACGAGCAGTACTTC; cdr3_aa: CASSLRAGAGDEQYF
j_call: TRBJ1-4; clone_size: NA; d_call: NA; v_call: TRBV15; cdr3_nt: TGTGCCACCAGCAGAGGCGGGGTGTCAGGGCCTCGTGAAAAACTGTTTTTT; cdr3_aa: CATSRGGVSGPREKLFF
j_call: TRBJ2-1; clone_size: NA; d_call: NA; v_call: TRBV19; cdr3_nt: TGTGCCAGTAGTATCGGGTCGCTAGCGAGACTCAATGAGCAGTTCTTC; cdr3_aa: CASSIGSLARLNEQFF
j_call: TRBJ1-5; clone_size: NA; d_call: NA; v_call: TRBV2; cdr3_nt: TGTGCCAGCAGTGAAGAGTTTGCAGGAGGAGTCAATCAGCCCCAGCATTTT; cdr3_aa: CASSEEFAGGVNQPQHF
j_call: TRBJ2-7; clone_size: NA; d_call: TRBD2; v_call: TRBV30; cdr3_nt: TGTGCCTGGTCGGGTCCGGGGGGGGCGTTCTACGAGCAGTACTTC; cdr3_aa: CAWSGPGGAFYEQYF
j_call: TRBJ1-1; clone_size: NA; d_call: TRBD1; v_call: TRBV3-1/TRBV3-2; cdr3_nt: TGTGCCAGCAGCTCACAGGGGATCAGGAACACTGAAGCTTTCTTT; cdr3_aa: CASSSQGIRNTEAFF
j_call: TRBJ2-7; clone_size: NA; d_call: NA; v_call: TRBV9; cdr3_nt: TGTGCCAGCAGCGTTGACGACTTCTACGAGCAGTACTTC; cdr3_aa: CASSVDDFYEQYF
j_call: TRBJ2-5; clone_size: NA; d_call: NA; v_call: TRBV3-1/TRBV3-2; cdr3_nt: TGTGCCAGCAGCCCTACTTATTTTCAAGAGACCCAGTACTTC; cdr3_aa: CASSPTYFQETQYF
j_call: TRBJ1-2; clone_size: NA; d_call: TRBD1; v_call: TRBV19; cdr3_nt: TGTGCCAGTACCGACAGGGGGCAGGGTGGCTACACCTTC; cdr3_aa: CASTDRGQGGYTF